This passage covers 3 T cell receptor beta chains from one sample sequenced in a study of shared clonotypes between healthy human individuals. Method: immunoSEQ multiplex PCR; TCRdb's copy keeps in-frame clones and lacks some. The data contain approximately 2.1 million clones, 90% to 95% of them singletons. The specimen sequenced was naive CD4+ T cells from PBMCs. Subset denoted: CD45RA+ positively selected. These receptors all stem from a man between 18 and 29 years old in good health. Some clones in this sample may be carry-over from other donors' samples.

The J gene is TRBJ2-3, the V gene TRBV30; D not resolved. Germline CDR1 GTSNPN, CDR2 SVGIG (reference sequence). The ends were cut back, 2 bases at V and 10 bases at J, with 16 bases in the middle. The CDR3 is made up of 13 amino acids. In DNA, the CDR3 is TGTGCCTGGAGTCCACGACCTCGACCCCCGCAGTATTTT. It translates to CAWSPRPRPPQYF.

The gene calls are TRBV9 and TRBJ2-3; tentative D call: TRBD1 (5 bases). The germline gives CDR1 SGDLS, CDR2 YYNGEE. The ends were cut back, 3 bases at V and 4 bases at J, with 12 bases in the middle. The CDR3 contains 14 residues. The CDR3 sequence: CASSGSARADTQYF. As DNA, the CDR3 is TGTGCCAGCAGCGGGAGTGCCAGGGCAGATACGCAGTATTTT. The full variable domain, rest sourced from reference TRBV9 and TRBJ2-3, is DSGVTQTPKHLITATGQRVTLRCSPRSGDLSVYWYQQSLDQGLQFLIQYYNGEERAKGNILERFSAQQFPDLHSELNLSSLELGDSALYFCASSGSARADTQYFGPGTRLTVL.

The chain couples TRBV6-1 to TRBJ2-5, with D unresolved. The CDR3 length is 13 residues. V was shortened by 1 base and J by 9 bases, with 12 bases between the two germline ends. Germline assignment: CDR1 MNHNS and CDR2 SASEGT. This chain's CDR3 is CASSEGAVPAQYF. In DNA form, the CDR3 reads TGTGCCAGCAGTGAAGGGGCGGTCCCGGCCCAGTACTTC.